In its sample, the clone carrying this T cell receptor beta chain was seen a few times. This sample stems from a study of blood T cell repertoires in COVID-19. Across the study: There were acute and convalescent COVID-19 samples, and they came from the United States, Italy and Spain.

Per the germline V gene, CDR1 is SGDLS and CDR2 is YYNGEE. Trimming stripped 4 bases from V and 8 bases from J, with 9 bases between. The CDR3 consists of 11 residues. This table comes from immunoSEQ multiplex PCR, and its TCRdb copy is limited to in-frame clones, with some not included. The data show tens of thousands of clones, around 88% seen once. This sequence joins TRBV9 and TRBJ1-1; TRBD1 might be the D (5 bases). The sequenced sample consisted of peripheral blood. This receptor was identified in a man aged 60 to 75 with acute or convalescent COVID-19. The CDR3 region has the DNA TGTGCCAGCAGCACTGACAGCGAAGCTTTCTTT. Its protein is CASSTDSEAFF.